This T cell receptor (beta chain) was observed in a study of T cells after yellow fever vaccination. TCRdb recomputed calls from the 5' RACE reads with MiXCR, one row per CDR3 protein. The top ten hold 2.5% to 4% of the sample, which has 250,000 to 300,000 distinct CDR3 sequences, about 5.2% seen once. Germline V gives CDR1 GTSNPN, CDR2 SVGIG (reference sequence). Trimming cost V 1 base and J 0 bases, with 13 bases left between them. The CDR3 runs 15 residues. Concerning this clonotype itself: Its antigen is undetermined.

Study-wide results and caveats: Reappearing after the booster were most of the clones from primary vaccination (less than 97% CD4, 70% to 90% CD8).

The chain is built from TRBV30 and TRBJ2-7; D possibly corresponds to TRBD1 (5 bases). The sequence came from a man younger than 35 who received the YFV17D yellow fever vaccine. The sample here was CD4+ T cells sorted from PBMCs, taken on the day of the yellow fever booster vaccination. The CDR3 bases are TGTGCCTGGAGTGGCCCTCGACAGCTCTCCTACGAGCAGTACTTC. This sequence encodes CAWSGPRQLSYEQYF.